This T cell receptor beta chain was found in a study of regulatory T cells in long-lasting Graves disease. Whole-study results and caveats: Repertoires from persistent disease leaned toward TRBV28, TRBJ1-2 and TRBJ2-5. Graves' patients with persistent disease showed TCR diversity lower than patients newly diagnosed.

Described time point: newly diagnosed GD, antithyroid drugs for less than 3 months. From PBMCs, RNA was extracted and then used to make the TCR library. An endocrinology department in Xi'an, China, recruited the patients. With iRepertoire HTBI primers and Arm-PCR of CDR3 regions, TCR beta libraries were built. TCRdb used MiXCR to reprocess the multiplex PCR reads, holding one entry per CDR3 protein. The sample yields 380,000 or so distinct CDR3 sequences, around 15% seen once. Concerning this clonotype itself: The antigen is unknown.

The germline gives CDR1 SGHVS, CDR2 FNYEAQ. The CDR3 length is 14 residues. Trimming cost V 6 bases and J 5 bases; bases outside gene matches: 9. The same data also went into a second study, on T cells in Graves' hyperthyroidism and ophthalmopathy. As reported in that work: Hyperthyroidism of Graves' type that showed no ophthalmopathy progression within 18 months was stable.

The sample was peripheral blood mononuclear cells (PBMCs), taken at new diagnosis, from a patient treated with antithyroid drugs. The chain employs TRBV7-6 and TRBJ1-1; 7 bases are shared with TRBD1. The receptor was derived from a woman aged 18 to 35 with Graves disease. CDR3 loop: CASRTIQGNTEAFF. The CDR3 bases are TGTGCCAGCAGGACAATACAGGGGAATACTGAAGCTTTCTTT.